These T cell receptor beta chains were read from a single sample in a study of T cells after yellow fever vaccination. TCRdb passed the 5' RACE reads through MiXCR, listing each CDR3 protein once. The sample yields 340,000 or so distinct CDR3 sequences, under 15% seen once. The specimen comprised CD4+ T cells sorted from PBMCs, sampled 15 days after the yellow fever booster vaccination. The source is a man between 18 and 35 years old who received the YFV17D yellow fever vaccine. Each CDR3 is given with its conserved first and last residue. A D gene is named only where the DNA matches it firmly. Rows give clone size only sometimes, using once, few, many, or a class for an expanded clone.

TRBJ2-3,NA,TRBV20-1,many,TGCAGTGCTAGAGATTCCACTAGCACAGATACGCAGTATTTT,CSARDSTSTDTQYF
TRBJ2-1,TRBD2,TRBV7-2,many,TGTGCCAGCAGCTCCCTAAGCACTAGCGGGGGAGGCAATGAGCAGTTCTTC,CASSSLSTSGGGNEQFF
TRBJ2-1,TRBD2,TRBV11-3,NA,TGTGCCAGCAGCTTCTCTAGCGGGGCTTACAATGAGCAGTTCTTC,CASSFSSGAYNEQFF
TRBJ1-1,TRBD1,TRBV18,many,TGTGCCAGCTCACCATCGGACAGGGGGGCAGCTTTCTTT,CASSPSDRGAAFF
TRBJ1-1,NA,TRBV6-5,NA,TGTGCCAGCAGTTACTCGGTATTGGCTACTGAAGCTTTCTTT,CASSYSVLATEAFF
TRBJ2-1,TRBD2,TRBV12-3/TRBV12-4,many,TGTGCCAGCAGTCCTCGGACTAGCGGGGCTTACAATGAGCAGTTCTTC,CASSPRTSGAYNEQFF
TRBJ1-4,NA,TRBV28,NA,TGTGCCACCGGGAATGAAAAACTGTTTTTT,CATGNEKLFF
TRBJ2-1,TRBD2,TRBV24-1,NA,TGTGCCACCAGTGACGCGGGGGGCCCCTTCAATGAGCAGTTCTTC,CATSDAGGPFNEQFF
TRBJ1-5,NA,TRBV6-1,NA,TGTGCCAGCAGTGGGGAATGGGTGGATCAGCCCCAGCATTTT,CASSGEWVDQPQHF
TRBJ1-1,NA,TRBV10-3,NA,TGTGCCATCAGCAGGGGAGGGGGGGCGGTCGACACTGAAGCTTTCTTT,CAISRGGGAVDTEAFF
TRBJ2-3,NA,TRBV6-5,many,TGTGCCAGGGATACGCAGTATTTT,CARDTQYF
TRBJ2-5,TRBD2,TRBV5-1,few,TGCGCCAGCAGCCTGTCGGCTAGCGGGGGGATGGAGACCCAGTACTTC,CASSLSASGGMETQYF
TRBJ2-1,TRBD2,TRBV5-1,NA,TGCGCCAGCAGCTGGAGGCCGGGGGGGGGACTCCGGGATGAGCAGTTCTTC,CASSWRPGGGLRDEQFF
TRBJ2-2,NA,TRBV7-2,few,TGTGCCAGCAGCTTCAGGTCGAACACCGGGGAGCTGTTTTTT,CASSFRSNTGELFF
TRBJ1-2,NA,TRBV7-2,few,TGTGCCAGCACCGAATCCGAGGGGGGCTACACCTTC,CASTESEGGYTF
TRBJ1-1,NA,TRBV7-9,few,TGTGCCAGCAGCTTAGCGACGGTGTCTGAAGCTTTCTTT,CASSLATVSEAFF
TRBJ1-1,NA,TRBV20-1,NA,TGCAGTGCTAGATCTGGGGCAGGGCACACTGAAGCTTTCTTT,CSARSGAGHTEAFF
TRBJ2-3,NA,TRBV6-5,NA,TGTGCCAGCAGGGACGTAAGCCGGTCTGCAGATACGCAGTATTTT,CASRDVSRSADTQYF
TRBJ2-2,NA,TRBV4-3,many,TGCGCCAGCAGCCAAGATGTTGGCGGGGAGCTGTTTTTT,CASSQDVGGELFF
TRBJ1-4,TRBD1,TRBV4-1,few,TGCGCCAGCAGCCTCCGACAGGGGGGACGTGAAAAACTGTTTTTT,CASSLRQGGREKLFF
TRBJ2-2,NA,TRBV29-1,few,TGCAGCGCCGGGGGCGGGATTAACACCGGGGAGCTGTTTTTT,CSAGGGINTGELFF
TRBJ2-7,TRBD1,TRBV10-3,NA,TGTGCCATCAGCGACACGGCCGGGACAGGTTCCTACGAGCAGTACTTC,CAISDTAGTGSYEQYF
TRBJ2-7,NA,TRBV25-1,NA,TGTGCCAGCAGTGACAGTGGACCTCCCTACGAGCAGTACTTC,CASSDSGPPYEQYF